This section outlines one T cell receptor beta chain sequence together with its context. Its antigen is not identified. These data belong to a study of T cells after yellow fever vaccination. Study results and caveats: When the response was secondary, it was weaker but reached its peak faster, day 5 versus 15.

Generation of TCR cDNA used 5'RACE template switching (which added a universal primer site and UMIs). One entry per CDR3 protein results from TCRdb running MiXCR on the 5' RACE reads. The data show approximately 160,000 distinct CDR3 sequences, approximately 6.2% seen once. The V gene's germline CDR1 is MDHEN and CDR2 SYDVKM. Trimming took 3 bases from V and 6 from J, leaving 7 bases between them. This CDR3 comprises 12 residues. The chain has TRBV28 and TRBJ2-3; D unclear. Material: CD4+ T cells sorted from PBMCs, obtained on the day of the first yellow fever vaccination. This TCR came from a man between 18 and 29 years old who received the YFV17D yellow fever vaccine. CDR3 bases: TGTGCCAGCAGTTTTTTCTTGGATACGCAGTATTTT. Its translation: CASSFFLDTQYF.